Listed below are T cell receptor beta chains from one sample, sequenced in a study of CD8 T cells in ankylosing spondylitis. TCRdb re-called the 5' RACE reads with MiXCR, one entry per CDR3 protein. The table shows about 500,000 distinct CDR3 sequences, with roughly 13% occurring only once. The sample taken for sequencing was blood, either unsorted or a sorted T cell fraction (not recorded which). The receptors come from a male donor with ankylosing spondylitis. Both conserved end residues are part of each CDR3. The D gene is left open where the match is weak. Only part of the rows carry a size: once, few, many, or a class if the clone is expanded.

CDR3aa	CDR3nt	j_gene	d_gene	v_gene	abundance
CSVRTTGDSPLHF	TGCAGCGTTAGGACTACAGGTGACTCACCCCTCCACTTT	TRBJ1-6	NA	TRBV29-1	few
CASSFSGSKANEQFF	TGCGCCAGCAGCTTTAGCGGGTCAAAAGCAAATGAGCAGTTCTTC	TRBJ2-1	TRBD2	TRBV5-1	many
CSARGLAGGLARETQYF	TGCAGTGCTAGAGGACTAGCGGGAGGTCTGGCAAGAGAGACCCAGTACTTC	TRBJ2-5	TRBD2	TRBV20-1	few
CASSLTYEQYF	TGTGCCAGCAGTTTAACGTACGAGCAGTACTTC	TRBJ2-7	NA	TRBV12-3/TRBV12-4	many
CASKGGNAGVNTGELFF	TGTGCCAGCAAAGGAGGGAATGCGGGAGTGAACACCGGGGAGCTGTTTTTT	TRBJ2-2	TRBD2	TRBV3-1	NA
CASSPPGTWQETQYF	TGTGCCAGCAGCCCTCCCGGGACCTGGCAGGAGACCCAGTACTTC	TRBJ2-5	NA	TRBV7-7	NA
CASSVAREISYEQYF	TGCGCCAGCAGCGTTGCGCGGGAGATCTCCTACGAGCAGTACTTC	TRBJ2-7	TRBD2	TRBV5-1	few
CASSPQPSGTYNEQFF	TGTGCCAGCAGCCCCCAGCCTAGCGGGACTTACAATGAGCAGTTCTTC	TRBJ2-1	TRBD2	TRBV11-2	NA
CASSIGVAGGWNEQFF	TGTGCCAGCAGCATTGGCGTAGCGGGAGGATGGAATGAGCAGTTCTTC	TRBJ2-1	TRBD2	TRBV5-4	NA
CSARDVSYEQYF	TGCAGTGCTAGAGATGTCTCCTACGAGCAGTACTTC	TRBJ2-7	NA	TRBV20-1	few
CASSLSDANTGELFF	TGCGCCAGCAGCTTGTCAGACGCGAACACCGGGGAGCTGTTTTTT	TRBJ2-2	NA	TRBV5-1	NA
CASSQEEGANYGYTF	TGTGCCAGCAGCCAAGAAGAGGGGGCAAACTATGGCTACACCTTC	TRBJ1-2	TRBD1	TRBV4-2	few
CASSDPKQGTHSPLHF	TGCGCCAGCAGCGATCCAAAACAGGGGACGCATTCACCCCTCCACTTT	TRBJ1-6	TRBD1	TRBV5-1	NA
CAISGTGGAFDYGYTF	TGTGCCATCAGTGGGACAGGGGGCGCCTTCGACTATGGCTACACCTTC	TRBJ1-2	TRBD1	TRBV10-3	NA
CASSPRLAAKGETQYF	TGTGCCAGCAGCCCACGACTAGCGGCGAAGGGGGAGACCCAGTACTTC	TRBJ2-5	TRBD2	TRBV11-2	NA
CASRTSPTYQETQYF	TGCGCCAGCAGAACTTCACCGACGTACCAAGAGACCCAGTACTTC	TRBJ2-5	NA	TRBV5-1	NA
CAISAGIGGNTIYF	TGTGCCATCAGCGCGGGGATCGGTGGAAACACCATATATTTT	TRBJ1-3	NA	TRBV10-3	NA
CASSASSSGWYEQFF	TGTGCCAGCAGCGCCTCTTCTAGCGGGTGGTATGAGCAGTTCTTC	TRBJ2-1	TRBD2	TRBV7-2	NA